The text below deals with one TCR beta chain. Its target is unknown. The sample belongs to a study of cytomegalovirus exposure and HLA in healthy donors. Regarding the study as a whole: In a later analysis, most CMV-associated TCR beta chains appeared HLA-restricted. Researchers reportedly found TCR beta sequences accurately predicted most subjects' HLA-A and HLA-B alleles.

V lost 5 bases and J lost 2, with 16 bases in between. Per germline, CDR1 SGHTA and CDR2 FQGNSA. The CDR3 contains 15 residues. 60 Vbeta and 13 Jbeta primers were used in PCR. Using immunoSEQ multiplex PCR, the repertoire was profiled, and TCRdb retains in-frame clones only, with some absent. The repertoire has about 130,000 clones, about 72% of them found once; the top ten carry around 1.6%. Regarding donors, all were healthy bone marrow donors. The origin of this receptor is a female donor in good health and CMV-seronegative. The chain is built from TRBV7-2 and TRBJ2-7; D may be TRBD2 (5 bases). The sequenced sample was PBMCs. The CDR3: CASSTTSGNPYEQYF. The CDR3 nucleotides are TGTGCCAGCAGCACGACCAGCGGAAACCCCTACGAGCAGTACTTC.